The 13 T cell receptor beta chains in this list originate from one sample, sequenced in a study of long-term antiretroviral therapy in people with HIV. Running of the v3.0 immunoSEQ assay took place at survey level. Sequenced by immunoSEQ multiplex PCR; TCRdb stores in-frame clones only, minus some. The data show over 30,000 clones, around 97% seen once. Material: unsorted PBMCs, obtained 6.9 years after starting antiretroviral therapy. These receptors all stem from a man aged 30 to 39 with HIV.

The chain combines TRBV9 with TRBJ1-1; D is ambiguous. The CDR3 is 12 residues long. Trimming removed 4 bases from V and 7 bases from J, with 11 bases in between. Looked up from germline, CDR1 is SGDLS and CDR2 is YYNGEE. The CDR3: CASSPDGYEAFF. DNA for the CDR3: TGTGCCAGCAGCCCAGACGGCTATGAAGCTTTCTTT.

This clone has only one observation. CDR3 region: CASSLAGFHTIYF. CDR3 bases: TGTGCCAGCAGCCTTGCAGGGTTTCACACCATATATTTT. V usage is TRBV11-2 and J usage is TRBJ1-3; a weak D match, TRBD1 (5 bases). The CDR3 has 13 residues. Trimming stripped 5 bases from V and 8 bases from J, with 13 bases between. Germline V gene data show CDR1 as SGHAT and CDR2 as FQNNGV.

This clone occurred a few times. The CDR3 region is CASRDTQETQYF. In nucleotides, the CDR3 is TGTGCCAGCAGGGACACTCAAGAGACCCAGTACTTC. The chain employs TRBV11-2 and TRBJ2-5; D might be TRBD1 (5 bases). The CDR3 extends over 12 amino acids. Germline V lookup: CDR1 SGHAT, CDR2 FQNNGV. Trimming pared 6 bases from V and 2 bases from J, leaving 7 bases between.

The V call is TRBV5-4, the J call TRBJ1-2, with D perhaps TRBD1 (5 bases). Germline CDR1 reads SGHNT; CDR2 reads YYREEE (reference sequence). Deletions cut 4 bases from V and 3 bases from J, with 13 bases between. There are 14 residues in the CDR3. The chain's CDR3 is CASSTPQAYYGYTF. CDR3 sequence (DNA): TGTGCCAGCAGCACCCCACAGGCGTACTATGGCTACACCTTC.

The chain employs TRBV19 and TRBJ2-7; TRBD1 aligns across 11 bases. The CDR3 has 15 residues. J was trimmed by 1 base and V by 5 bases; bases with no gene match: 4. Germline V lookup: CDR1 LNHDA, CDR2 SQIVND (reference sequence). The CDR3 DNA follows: TGTGCCAGTAGTGTTGGACAGGGGGCATCCTACGAGCAGTACTTC. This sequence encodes CASSVGQGASYEQYF.

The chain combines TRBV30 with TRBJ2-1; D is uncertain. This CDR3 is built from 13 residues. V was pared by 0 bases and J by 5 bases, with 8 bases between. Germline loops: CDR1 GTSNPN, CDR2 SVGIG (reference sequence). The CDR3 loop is CAWSVFSNNEQFF. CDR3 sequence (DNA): TGTGCCTGGAGTGTATTTAGCAACAATGAGCAGTTCTTC.

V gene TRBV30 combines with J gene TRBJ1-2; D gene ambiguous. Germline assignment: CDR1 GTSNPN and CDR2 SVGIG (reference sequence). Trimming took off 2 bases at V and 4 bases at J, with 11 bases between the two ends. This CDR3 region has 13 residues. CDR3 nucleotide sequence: TGTGCCTGGAGTTTAGACGGAAGCTATGGCTACACCTTC. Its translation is CAWSLDGSYGYTF. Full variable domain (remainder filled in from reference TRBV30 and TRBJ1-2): SQTIHQWPATLVQPVGSPLSLECTVEGTSNPNLYWYRQAAGRGLQLLFYSVGIGQISSEVPQNLSASRPQDRQFILSSKKLLLSDSGFYLCAWSLDGSYGYTFGSGTRLTVV.

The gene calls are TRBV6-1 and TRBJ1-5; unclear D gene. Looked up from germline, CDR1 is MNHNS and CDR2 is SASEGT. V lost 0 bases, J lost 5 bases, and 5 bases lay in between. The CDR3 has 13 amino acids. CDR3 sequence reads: CASSEAFDQPQHF. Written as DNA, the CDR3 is TGTGCCAGCAGTGAAGCGTTTGATCAGCCCCAGCATTTT.

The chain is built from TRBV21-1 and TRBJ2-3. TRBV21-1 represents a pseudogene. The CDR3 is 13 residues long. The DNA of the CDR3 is TGTGCCAGCAGCAAAAAAGGAGGGGGACCGCAGTATTTT. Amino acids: CASSKKGGGPQYF.

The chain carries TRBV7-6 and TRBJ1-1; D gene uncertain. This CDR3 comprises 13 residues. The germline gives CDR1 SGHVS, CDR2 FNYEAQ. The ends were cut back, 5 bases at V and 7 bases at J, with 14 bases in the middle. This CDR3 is CASSLWGSSEAFF. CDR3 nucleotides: TGTGCCAGCAGCCTATGGGGTTCGAGTGAAGCTTTCTTT.

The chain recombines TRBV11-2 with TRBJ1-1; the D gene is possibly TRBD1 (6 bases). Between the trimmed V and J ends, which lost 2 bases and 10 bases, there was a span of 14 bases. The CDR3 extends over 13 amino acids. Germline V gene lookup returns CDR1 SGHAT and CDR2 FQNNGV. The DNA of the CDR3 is TGTGCCAGCAGCTTAAGTGGTCAGGGGCGAGCTTTCTTT. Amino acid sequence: CASSLSGQGRAFF.

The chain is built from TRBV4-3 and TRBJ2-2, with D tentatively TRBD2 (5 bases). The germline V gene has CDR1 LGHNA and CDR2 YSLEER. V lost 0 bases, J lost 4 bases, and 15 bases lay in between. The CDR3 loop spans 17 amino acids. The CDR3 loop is CASSQERTSVVTGELFF. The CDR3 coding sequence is TGCGCCAGCAGCCAAGAAAGGACTTCTGTGGTCACCGGGGAGCTGTTTTTT.

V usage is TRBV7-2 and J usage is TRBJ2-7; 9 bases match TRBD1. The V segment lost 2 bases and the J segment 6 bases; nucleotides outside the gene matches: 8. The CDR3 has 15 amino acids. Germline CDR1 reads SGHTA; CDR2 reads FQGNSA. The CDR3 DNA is TGTGCCAGCAGCTTAAGACAGGGGGTTGCAAGCGAGCAGTACTTC. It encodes CASSLRQGVASEQYF.